These T cell receptor beta chains were read from a single sample in a study of OX40 agonist ivuxolimab in advanced cancers. Method: immunoSEQ multiplex PCR; TCRdb's copy keeps in-frame clones and lacks some. The sample includes roughly 30,000 clones, approximately 81% of them seen just once. Specimen: CD4+ or CD8+ T cells sorted from blood, collected in a trial of the OX40 agonist ivuxolimab. The receptors originated from an adult with an advanced solid tumor such as melanoma, head and neck, liver or kidney cancer. CDR3s include the opening cysteine and the closing phenylalanine or tryptophan. The D gene is left open where the match is weak.

j_call v_call d_call cdr3_aa cdr3_nt
TRBJ1-6 TRBV2 NA CASSGTTGTNSPLHF TGTGCCAGCAGTGGCACAACAGGGACAAATTCACCCCTCCACTTT
TRBJ2-4 TRBV5-6 NA CASSLGTKNIQYF TGTGCCAGCAGCTTAGGTACCAAAAACATTCAGTACTTC
TRBJ2-5 TRBV7-9 NA CASSLGRDQRTDQETQYF TGTGCCAGCAGCTTAGGTAGAGATCAACGGACCGACCAAGAGACCCAGTACTTC
TRBJ2-3 TRBV7-2 NA CASTPSSTDTQYF TGTGCCAGCACCCCATCAAGTACAGATACGCAGTATTTT
TRBJ2-2 TRBV6-6 NA CASSPATQISTGELFF TGTGCCAGCAGTCCTGCCACTCAGATATCCACCGGGGAGCTGTTTTTT
TRBJ1-2 TRBV5-1 NA CASSLLEVDYGYTF TGCGCCAGCAGCTTGCTGGAAGTAGACTATGGCTACACCTTC
TRBJ1-6 TRBV7-6 NA CASSLGTGSYNSPLHF TGTGCCAGCAGCCTGGGGACGGGTTCCTATAATTCACCCCTCCACTTT
TRBJ2-2 TRBV4-2 TRBD2 CASSQETSGSTITGELFF TGTGCCAGCAGCCAAGAGACTAGCGGGAGTACGATCACCGGGGAGCTGTTTTTT
TRBJ2-2 TRBV11-2 NA CASSYRDSLNTGELFF TGTGCCAGCAGCTACAGGGACTCTCTGAACACCGGGGAGCTGTTTTTT
TRBJ2-2 TRBV7-6 TRBD1 CASSSGTGVRSGELFF TGTGCCAGCAGCTCCGGGACAGGGGTTCGTAGCGGGGAGCTGTTTTTT
TRBJ2-7 TRBV7-9 TRBD1 CASSSTGTGAYEQYF TGTGCCAGCAGCTCCACCGGGACAGGGGCCTACGAGCAGTACTTC